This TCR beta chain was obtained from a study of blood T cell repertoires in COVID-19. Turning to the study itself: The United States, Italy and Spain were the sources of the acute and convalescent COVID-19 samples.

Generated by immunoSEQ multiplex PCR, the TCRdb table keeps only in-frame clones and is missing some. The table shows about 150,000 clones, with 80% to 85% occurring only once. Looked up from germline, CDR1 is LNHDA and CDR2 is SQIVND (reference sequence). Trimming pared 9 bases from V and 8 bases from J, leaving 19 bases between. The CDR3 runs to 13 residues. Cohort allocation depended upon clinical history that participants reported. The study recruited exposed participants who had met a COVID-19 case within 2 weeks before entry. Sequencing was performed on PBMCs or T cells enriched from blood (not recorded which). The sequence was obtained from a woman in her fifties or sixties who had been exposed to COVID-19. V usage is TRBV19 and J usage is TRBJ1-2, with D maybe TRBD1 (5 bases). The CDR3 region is CASNFRQGNGYTF. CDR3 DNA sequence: TGTGCCAGCAATTTTCGGCAGGGTAACGGCTACACCTTC.